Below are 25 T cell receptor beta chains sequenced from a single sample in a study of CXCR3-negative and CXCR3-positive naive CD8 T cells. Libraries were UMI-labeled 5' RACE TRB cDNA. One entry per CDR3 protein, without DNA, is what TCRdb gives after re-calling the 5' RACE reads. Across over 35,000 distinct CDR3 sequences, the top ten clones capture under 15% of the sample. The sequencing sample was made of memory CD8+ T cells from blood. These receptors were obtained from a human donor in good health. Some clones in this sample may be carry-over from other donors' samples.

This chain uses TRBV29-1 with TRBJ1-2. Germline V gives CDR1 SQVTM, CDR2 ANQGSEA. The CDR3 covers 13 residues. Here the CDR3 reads CSVITETNYGYTF.

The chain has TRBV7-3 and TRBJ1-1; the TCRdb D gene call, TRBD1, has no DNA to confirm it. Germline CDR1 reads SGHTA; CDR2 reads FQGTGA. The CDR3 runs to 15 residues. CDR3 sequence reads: CASSPFGGAGTEAFF.

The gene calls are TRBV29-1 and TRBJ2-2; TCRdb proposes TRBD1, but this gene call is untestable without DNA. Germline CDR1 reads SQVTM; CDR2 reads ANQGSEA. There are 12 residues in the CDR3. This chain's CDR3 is CSGFEGTGELFF.

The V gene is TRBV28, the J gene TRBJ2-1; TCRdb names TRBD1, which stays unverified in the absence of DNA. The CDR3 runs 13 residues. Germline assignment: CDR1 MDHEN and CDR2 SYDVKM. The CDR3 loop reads CASSLTGLNEQFF.

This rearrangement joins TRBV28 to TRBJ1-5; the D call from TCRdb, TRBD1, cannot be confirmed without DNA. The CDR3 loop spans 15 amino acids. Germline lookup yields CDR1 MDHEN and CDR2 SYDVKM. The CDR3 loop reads CASSLVDRGNQPQHF.

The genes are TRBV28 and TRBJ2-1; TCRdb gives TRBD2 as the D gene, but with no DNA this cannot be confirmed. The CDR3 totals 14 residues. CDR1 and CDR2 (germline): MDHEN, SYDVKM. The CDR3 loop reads CASSLLSSGRPQFF.

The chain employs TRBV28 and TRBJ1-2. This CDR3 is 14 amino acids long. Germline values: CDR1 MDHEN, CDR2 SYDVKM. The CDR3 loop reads CASSLGASNYGYTF.

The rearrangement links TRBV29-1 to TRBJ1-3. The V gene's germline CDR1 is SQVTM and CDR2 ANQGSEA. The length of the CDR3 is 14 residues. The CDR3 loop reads CSGSQDNSGNTIYF. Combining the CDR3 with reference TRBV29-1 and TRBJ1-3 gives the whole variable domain SAVISQKPSRDICQRGTSLTIQCQVDSQVTMMFWYRQQPGQSLTLIATANQGSEATYESGFVIDKFPISRPNLTFSTLTVSNMSPEDSSIYLCSGSQDNSGNTIYFGEGSWLTVV.

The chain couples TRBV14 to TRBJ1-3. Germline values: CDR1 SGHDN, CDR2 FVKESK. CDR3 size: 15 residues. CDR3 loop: CASSQGLFSGNTIYF. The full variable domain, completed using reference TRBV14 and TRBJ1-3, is EAGVTQFPSHSVIEKGQTVTLRCDPISGHDNLYWYRRVMGKEIKFLLHFVKESKQDESGMPNNRFLAERTGGTYSTLKVQPAELEDSGVYFCASSQGLFSGNTIYFGEGSWLTVV.

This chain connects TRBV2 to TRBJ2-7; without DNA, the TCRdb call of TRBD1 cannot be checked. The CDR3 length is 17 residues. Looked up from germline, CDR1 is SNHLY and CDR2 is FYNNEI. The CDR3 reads CASRSGGVRQELYEQYF.

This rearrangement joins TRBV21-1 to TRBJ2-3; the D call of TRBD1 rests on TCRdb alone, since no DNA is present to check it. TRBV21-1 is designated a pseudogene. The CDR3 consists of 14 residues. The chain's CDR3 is CASSLPLLTDTQYF.

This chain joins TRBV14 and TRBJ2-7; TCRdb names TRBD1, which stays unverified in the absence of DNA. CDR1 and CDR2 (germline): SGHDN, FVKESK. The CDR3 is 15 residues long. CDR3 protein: CASSQAYGTDYEQYF.

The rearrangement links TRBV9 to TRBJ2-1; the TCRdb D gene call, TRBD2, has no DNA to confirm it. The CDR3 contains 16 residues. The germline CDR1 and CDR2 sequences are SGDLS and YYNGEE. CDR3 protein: CASSVGGLAENNEQFF.

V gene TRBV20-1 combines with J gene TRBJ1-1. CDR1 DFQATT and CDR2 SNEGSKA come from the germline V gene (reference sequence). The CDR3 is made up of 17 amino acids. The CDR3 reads CSARDLEGGTLDTEAFF.

CDR3 loop: CASSPMAWGAGAFSYEQYF. This sequence joins TRBV7-6 and TRBJ2-7; TCRdb lists TRBD1, though no DNA is available to test this call. Germline V gene data show CDR1 as SGHVS and CDR2 as FNYEAQ. The CDR3 is 19 amino acids.

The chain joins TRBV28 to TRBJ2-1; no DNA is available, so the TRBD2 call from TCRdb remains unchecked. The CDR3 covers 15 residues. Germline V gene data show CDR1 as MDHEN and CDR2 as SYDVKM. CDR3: CASSLLASGDNEQFF.

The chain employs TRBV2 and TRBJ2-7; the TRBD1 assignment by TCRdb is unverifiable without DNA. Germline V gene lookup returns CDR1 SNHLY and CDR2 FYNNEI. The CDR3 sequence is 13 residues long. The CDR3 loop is CASRGTGNYEQYF.

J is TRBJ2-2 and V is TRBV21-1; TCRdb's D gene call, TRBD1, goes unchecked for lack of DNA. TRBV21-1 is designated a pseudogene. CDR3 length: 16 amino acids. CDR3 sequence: CASSKEQGGTPGSCFF.

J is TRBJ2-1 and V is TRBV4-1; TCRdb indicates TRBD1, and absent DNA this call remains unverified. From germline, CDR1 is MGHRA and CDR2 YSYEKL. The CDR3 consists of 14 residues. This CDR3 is CASSRGGAYNEQFF.

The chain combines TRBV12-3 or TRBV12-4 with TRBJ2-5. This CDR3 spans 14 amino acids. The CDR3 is CASSFSDYQETQYF.

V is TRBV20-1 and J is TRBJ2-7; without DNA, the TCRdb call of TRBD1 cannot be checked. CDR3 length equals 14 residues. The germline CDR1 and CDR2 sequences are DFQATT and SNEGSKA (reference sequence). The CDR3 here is CSASSGTGLDEQYF.

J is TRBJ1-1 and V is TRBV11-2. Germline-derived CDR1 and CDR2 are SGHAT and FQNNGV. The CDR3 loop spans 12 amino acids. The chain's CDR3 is CASGLTNTEAFF.

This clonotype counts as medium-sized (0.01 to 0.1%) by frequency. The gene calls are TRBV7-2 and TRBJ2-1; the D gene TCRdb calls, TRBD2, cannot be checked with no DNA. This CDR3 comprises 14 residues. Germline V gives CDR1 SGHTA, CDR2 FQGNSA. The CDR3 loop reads CASSLLAGDNEQFF.

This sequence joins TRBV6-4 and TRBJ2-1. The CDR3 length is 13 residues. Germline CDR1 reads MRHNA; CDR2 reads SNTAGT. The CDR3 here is CASSDDTYNEQFF.

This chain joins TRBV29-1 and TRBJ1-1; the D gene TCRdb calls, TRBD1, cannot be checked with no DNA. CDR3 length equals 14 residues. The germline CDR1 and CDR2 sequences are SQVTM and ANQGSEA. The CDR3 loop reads CSVPRTGISTEAFF. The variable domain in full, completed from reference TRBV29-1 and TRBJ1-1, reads SAVISQKPSRDICQRGTSLTIQCQVDSQVTMMFWYRQQPGQSLTLIATANQGSEATYESGFVIDKFPISRPNLTFSTLTVSNMSPEDSSIYLCSVPRTGISTEAFFGQGTRLTVV.